This T cell receptor beta chain is drawn from a study of cytomegalovirus exposure and HLA in healthy donors. Study observations and caveats: An assumption of roughly uniform sequencing depth across donors underlay the presence/absence analyses. Sequencing likely produced, as an artifact, a cluster of highly shared sequence variants. Cytomegalovirus status was reportedly diagnosed by the classifier with high specificity and sensitivity.

PCR amplification relied on 60 Vbeta primers (plus 13 Jbeta primers). Assay used: immunoSEQ multiplex PCR; TCRdb lists only in-frame clones, some missing. The top ten hold less than 0.6% of the sample, which has under 250,000 clones, around 80% seen once. Germline lookup yields CDR1 MNHEY and CDR2 SVGAGI. V dropped 6 bases and J dropped 0 bases, with 14 bases sitting between them. This CDR3 spans 15 amino acids. Of note for this clone: Its antigen is undetermined.

This chain connects TRBV6-5 to TRBJ1-1; D might be TRBD1 (5 bases). The specimen was PBMCs. This TCR came from a boy between 10 and 17 years old in good health and CMV-seronegative. CDR3 coding DNA: TGTGCCAGCAGAAGGGGTTTGATCCTGAACACTGAAGCTTTCTTT. It translates to CASRRGLILNTEAFF.